One and the same sample provided the 12 T cell receptor beta chains below, sequenced in a study of shared T cell receptors in the human thymus. Only in-frame clones appear in the TCRdb table, and some are missing; sequencing was by immunoSEQ multiplex PCR. The repertoire holds 650,000 to 950,000 clones, with 80% to 90% as singletons. These data also featured in a second study, about human thymus T cells.

Sequencing input: thymocytes. Receptors were obtained from a girl younger than two with a congenital heart defect.

The V and J genes are TRBV14 and TRBJ2-2; 9 bases agree with TRBD1. The CDR3 is made up of 16 amino acids. Germline loops: CDR1 SGHDN, CDR2 FVKESK. The ends lost 2 bases at V and 5 bases at J; junction bases unmatched: 6. The CDR3 nucleotides read TGTGCCAGCAGCCAACTGGGACAGGGTAGAACCGGGGAGCTGTTTTTT. This gives the protein CASSQLGQGRTGELFF.

This clone turned up a few times. The chain couples TRBV7-9 to TRBJ1-5, with TRBD1 as a possible D gene (5 bases). Trimming removed 3 bases from V and 4 bases from J, with 19 bases in between. CDR1 is SEHNR, CDR2 FQNEAQ, per germline (reference sequence). The CDR3 consists of 17 residues. The CDR3 is CASSFWQRDGGNQPQHF. CDR3 nucleotides: TGTGCCAGCAGCTTTTGGCAGCGGGACGGTGGTAATCAGCCCCAGCATTTT. The variable domain in full, with the rest retrieved from reference TRBV7-9 and TRBJ1-5, is DTGVSQNPRHKITKRGQNVTFRCDPISEHNRLYWYRQTLGQGPEFLTYFQNEAQLEKSRLLSDRFSAERPKGSFSTLEIQRTEQGDSAMYLCASSFWQRDGGNQPQHFGDGTRLSIL.

This clone has just a few counts. This chain uses TRBV18 with TRBJ1-2; D gene unclear. CDR3 length: 13 amino acids. Germline CDR1 reads KGHSH; CDR2 reads LQKENI. V dropped 3 bases and J dropped 7 bases, with 12 bases sitting between them. The CDR3 is CASSPPIPGGYTF. Written as DNA, the CDR3 is TGTGCCAGCTCACCTCCCATTCCCGGTGGCTACACCTTC. The whole variable domain, remainder taken from reference TRBV18 and TRBJ1-2, is NAGVMQNPRHLVRRRGQEARLRCSPMKGHSHVYWYRQLPEEGLKFMVYLQKENIIDESGMPKERFSAEFPKEGPSILRIQQVVRGDSAAYFCASSPPIPGGYTFGSGTRLTVV.

V and J are TRBV27 and TRBJ2-7, with a possible D match to TRBD2 (6 bases). The CDR3 is made up of 16 amino acids. The V end lost 6 bases, the J end lost 4 bases, and 22 bases lay between the germline ends. CDR1 is MNHEY and CDR2 is SMNVEV in the germline V gene (reference sequence). CDR3 coding DNA: TGTGCCAGCAGCTACATTGGGACGGGAGATTGGTACGAGCAGTACTTC. Amino acids: CASSYIGTGDWYEQYF.

The gene calls are TRBV13 and TRBJ2-1; tentatively, D is TRBD2 (6 bases). The CDR3 has 13 amino acids. The germline V gene has CDR1 PRHDT and CDR2 FYEKMQ (reference sequence). V dropped 5 bases and J dropped 5 bases, with 10 bases sitting between them. The CDR3 region has the DNA TGTGCCAGCAGCCCGGGAGTCCACAATGAGCAGTTCTTC. Its protein product is CASSPGVHNEQFF.

This sequence joins TRBV5-6 and TRBJ1-2, with 7 bases lining up with TRBD1. The CDR3 runs 18 residues. Germline V gene lookup returns CDR1 SGHDT and CDR2 YYEEEE. The ends lost 1 base at V and 10 bases at J; junction bases unmatched: 22. Here the CDR3 reads CASSLRPPPYRGVSVYTF. The CDR3, as DNA: TGTGCCAGCAGCTTGCGCCCGCCGCCATACAGGGGCGTTTCTGTCTACACCTTC.

The rearrangement links TRBV5-1 to TRBJ1-1, with D perhaps matching TRBD1 (5 bases). Trimming left V 4 bases short and J 3 bases short, with 16 bases between. Germline V gene lookup returns CDR1 SGHRS and CDR2 YFSETQ. The CDR3 totals 15 residues. CDR3 region: CASSPPGGDHTEAFF. CDR3 sequence (DNA): TGCGCCAGCAGCCCCCCGGGGGGGGACCACACTGAAGCTTTCTTT.

The chain links TRBV5-1 to TRBJ2-2; TRBD1 agrees at 8 bases. CDR3 length: 15 residues. The J segment lost 1 base and the V segment lost 2 bases, leaving 1 base of the junction unmatched. Germline loops: CDR1 SGHRS, CDR2 YFSETQ. The CDR3 reads CASSFGQGNTGELFF. CDR3 sequence (DNA): TGCGCCAGCAGCTTCGGACAGGGGAACACCGGGGAGCTGTTTTTT.

The V gene is TRBV11-2, the J gene TRBJ2-5; TRBD1 matches 9 bases. V lost 6 bases to trimming and J lost 5 bases; unmatched junction nucleotides: 4. CDR1 and CDR2 from the germline V gene are SGHAT and FQNNGV. This CDR3 spans 13 amino acids. The CDR3 coding sequence is TGTGCCAGCAGTCGACAGGGGGGGGAGACCCAGTACTTC. Translation: CASSRQGGETQYF. Full variable domain (rest looked up from reference TRBV11-2 and TRBJ2-5): EAGVAQSPRYKIIEKRQSVAFWCNPISGHATLYWYQQILGQGPKLLIQFQNNGVVDDSQLPKDRFSAERLKGVDSTLKIQPAKLEDSAVYLCASSRQGGETQYFGPGTRLLVL.

The chain has TRBV15 and TRBJ1-5; TRBD1 is a possible D gene (6 bases). Trimming removed 2 bases from V and 7 bases from J, with 21 bases in between. The CDR3 is 17 amino acids. Germline CDR1 LNHNV, CDR2 YYDKDF (reference sequence). The CDR3 coding sequence is TGTGCCACCAGCAGATCCCAACCCCAAGGGGGTGGGCAGCCCCAGCATTTT. It encodes CATSRSQPQGGGQPQHF.

The V call is TRBV29-1, the J call TRBJ2-3, with TRBD2 matching 11 bases. The CDR3 totals 18 residues. CDR1 SQVTM and CDR2 ANQGSEA come from the germline V gene. The junction had 12 bases not matched to a gene; V was cut back by 3 bases and J by 1 base. CDR3 sequence: CSVEATSGGPSRTDTQYF. The CDR3 nucleotides read TGCAGCGTTGAGGCTACTAGCGGGGGCCCCTCCCGCACAGATACGCAGTATTTT.

This chain connects TRBV2 to TRBJ1-1; 8 positions match TRBD1. In germline, CDR1 is SNHLY, CDR2 FYNNEI. CDR3 length: 12 amino acids. V dropped 11 bases and J dropped 6; count of bases not matched to a gene: 8. The CDR3 loop reads CAGLQGAPEAFF. CDR3 sequence (DNA): TGTGCCGGGCTCCAGGGGGCACCTGAAGCTTTCTTT. Full variable domain (missing parts from reference TRBV2 and TRBJ1-1): EPEVTQTPSHQVTQMGQEVILRCVPISNHLYFYWYRQILGQKVEFLVSFYNNEISEKSEIFDDQFSVERPDGSNFTLKIRSTKLEDSAMYFCAGLQGAPEAFFGQGTRLTVV.